These T cell receptor beta chains were read from a single sample in a study of T cells in Graves' hyperthyroidism and ophthalmopathy. TCRdb reprocessed the multiplex PCR reads via MiXCR and lists one record per CDR3 protein. Of 340,000 or so distinct CDR3 sequences in the sample, 21% were seen once. Sequencing used blood. These receptors were collected from a woman in her 50s with Graves' hyperthyroidism. CDR3s include the opening cysteine and the closing phenylalanine or tryptophan. D genes are given only for firm matches. Some rows have no size entry. The others give once, few or many, or a class for an expanded clone.

>many|TRBJ1-2|-|TRBV28
CASSFHTVWYGYTF
TGTGCCAGCAGTTTTCACACGGTCTGGTATGGCTACACCTTC
>-|TRBJ2-1|TRBD2|TRBV5-1
CASSAGTSGWLSSYNEQFF
TGCGCCAGCAGCGCCGGGACTAGCGGGTGGTTGAGCTCCTACAATGAGCAGTTCTTC
>many|TRBJ2-4|-|TRBV6-5
CASSYSRQTRDKNIQYF
TGTGCCAGCAGTTACTCTCGCCAGACTAGGGACAAAAACATTCAGTACTTC
>many|TRBJ2-3|-|TRBV11-2
CASTWGSTDTQYF
TGTGCCAGCACCTGGGGCAGCACAGATACGCAGTATTTT
>many|TRBJ2-5|TRBD1|TRBV12-3/TRBV12-4
CASSPSGQGTETQYF
TGTGCCAGCAGTCCCTCGGGACAGGGTACCGAGACCCAGTACTTC
>-|TRBJ2-3|-|TRBV10-1
CASSESGPFTDTQYF
TGCGCCAGCAGTGAGTCGGGCCCATTCACAGATACGCAGTATTTT
>few|TRBJ1-6|-|TRBV7-2
CASSWNSYNSPLHF
TGTGCCAGCAGTTGGAACTCCTATAATTCACCCCTCCACTTT
>-|TRBJ2-3|-|TRBV28
CASSRISGSPDTQYF
TGTGCCAGCAGTCGCATCTCCGGGAGTCCAGATACGCAGTATTTT
>few|TRBJ2-1|-|TRBV19
CASSIGSGCNEQFF
TGTGCCAGTAGTATAGGTTCCGGTTGTAATGAGCAGTTCTTC
>-|TRBJ2-5|TRBD1|TRBV10-3
CAIKGTEETQYF
TGTGCCATCAAAGGGACAGAAGAGACCCAGTACTTC
>many|TRBJ2-7|-|TRBV6-1
CATRLAYEQYF
TGTGCCACCCGACTAGCCTACGAGCAGTACTTC
>-|TRBJ2-3|-|TRBV19
CASSIVPDTQYF
TGTGCCAGTAGTATAGTGCCAGATACGCAGTATTTT
>many|TRBJ1-1|-|TRBV6-1
CASSDPRGNTEAFF
TGTGCCAGCAGTGACCCTAGGGGGAACACTGAAGCTTTCTTT
>-|TRBJ2-1|TRBD2|TRBV19
CASSIDGLAGAPSYNEQFF
TGTGCCAGTAGTATAGACGGACTAGCGGGGGCTCCTTCCTACAATGAGCAGTTCTTC
>many|TRBJ2-5|-|TRBV18
CASSQGLTGETQYF
TGTGCCAGCTCACAGGGTCTTACGGGAGAGACCCAGTACTTC
>-|TRBJ2-7|TRBD1|TRBV19
CASLVTGLTYEQYF
TGTGCCAGTTTAGTGACAGGGTTGACCTACGAGCAGTACTTC
>-|TRBJ2-1|TRBD2|TRBV20-1
CSVSTSGRPAYNEQFF
TGCAGTGTTTCGACTAGCGGGAGGCCGGCCTACAATGAGCAGTTCTTC
>many|TRBJ1-1|TRBD1|TRBV12-3/TRBV12-4
CASSFTQGARTEAFF
TGTGCCAGCAGTTTTACCCAGGGGGCGCGAACTGAAGCTTTCTTT
>many|TRBJ2-7|-|TRBV10-1
CASSESGLHEQYF
TGCGCCAGCAGTGAGTCCGGGCTCCACGAGCAGTACTTC
>-|TRBJ1-1|-|TRBV6-1
CASSDGRRNTEAFF
TGTGCCAGCAGTGATGGGAGGCGGAACACTGAAGCTTTCTTT
>few|TRBJ1-1|-|TRBV6-4
CASRAPPEAFF
TGTGCCAGCAGGGCTCCCCCTGAAGCTTTCTTT
>-|TRBJ2-5|-|TRBV3-1
CASSQGGAGIQETQYF
TGTGCCAGCAGCCAAGGAGGAGCCGGGATTCAAGAGACCCAGTACTTC
>-|TRBJ2-7|-|TRBV6-5
CASSYSTRSEQYF
TGTGCCAGCAGTTACTCGACCAGGAGCGAGCAGTACTTC
>many|TRBJ2-7|TRBD1|TRBV20-1
CSASLDRAYEQYF
TGCAGTGCTAGCTTGGACAGGGCCTACGAGCAGTACTTC
>many|TRBJ2-7|TRBD1|TRBV6-1
CASRKQGASSYEQYF
TGTGCCAGCAGAAAACAGGGGGCGAGCTCCTACGAGCAGTACTTC
>-|TRBJ2-7|-|TRBV4-1
CASSQESGGDYEQYF
TGCGCCAGCAGCCAAGAATCAGGAGGTGACTACGAGCAGTACTTC
>-|TRBJ1-5|TRBD1|TRBV7-9
CASSQGEYQPQHF
TGTGCCAGCAGCCAGGGGGAGTATCAGCCCCAGCATTTT
>many|TRBJ2-5|-|TRBV6-1
CASSPSSVRETQYF
TGTGCCAGCAGCCCCTCTTCGGTCCGAGAGACCCAGTACTTC
>many|TRBJ1-1|TRBD1|TRBV30
CAWNLGQGTEAFF
TGTGCCTGGAACTTAGGACAGGGCACTGAAGCTTTCTTT
>many|TRBJ2-3|TRBD1|TRBV6-2/TRBV6-3
CASSYSTTGGAPDTQYF
TGTGCCAGCAGTTACTCGACCACAGGGGGCGCCCCAGATACGCAGTATTTT
>few|TRBJ1-2|-|TRBV28
CASGLLGLRGYTF
TGTGCCAGCGGCTTGTTGGGACTCAGGGGCTACACCTTC
>many|TRBJ2-2|TRBD1|TRBV2
CASSVGRGTGRELFF
TGTGCCAGCAGTGTGGGCAGGGGGACCGGACGGGAGCTGTTTTTT
>-|TRBJ1-2|TRBD1|TRBV6-9
CASSFIRTGGTYGYTF
TGTGCCAGCAGTTTCATTAGGACAGGGGGTACCTATGGCTACACCTTC
>-|TRBJ2-5|TRBD2|TRBV5-5
CASSPSGRGGETQYF
TGTGCCAGCAGCCCTAGCGGGAGGGGGGGAGAGACCCAGTACTTC
>many|TRBJ2-1|-|TRBV7-9
CASSLGSYNEQFF
TGTGCCAGCAGCTTAGGGTCCTACAATGAGCAGTTCTTC
>-|TRBJ2-3|-|TRBV3-1
CASSQGEPDTQYF
TGTGCCAGCAGCCAAGGAGAACCAGATACGCAGTATTTT
>-|TRBJ2-7|-|TRBV29-1
CSVEGGDSYEQYF
TGCAGCGTTGAAGGGGGAGACTCCTACGAGCAGTACTTC
>many|TRBJ2-5|-|TRBV2
CASISGGAAQETQYF
TGTGCCAGCATTTCAGGCGGAGCCGCCCAAGAGACCCAGTACTTC
>many|TRBJ2-7|TRBD2|TRBV6-2/TRBV6-3
CASSFRAGGPDEQYF
TGTGCCAGCAGTTTTCGAGCGGGGGGGCCGGACGAGCAGTACTTC
>-|TRBJ1-2|-|TRBV6-2/TRBV6-3
CASRALRYGYTF
TGTGCCAGCAGGGCCTTACGCTATGGCTACACCTTC
>few|TRBJ2-1|-|TRBV7-3
CASSLTFRDNEQFF
TGTGCCAGCAGCTTAACGTTCAGGGACAATGAGCAGTTCTTC
>many|TRBJ1-1|-|TRBV5-1
CASSWLTADTEAFF
TGCGCCAGCAGCTGGCTGACAGCGGACACTGAAGCTTTCTTT